A single T cell receptor beta chain is shown here with its context. The germline V and J ends were trimmed by 6 bases and 5 bases, with 20 bases remaining between them. The CDR3 has 16 amino acids. Germline assignment: CDR1 KGHSH and CDR2 LQKENI. Libraries were prepared by immunoSEQ multiplex PCR; TCRdb keeps only in-frame clonotypes and omits some of them. This table has approximately 90,000 clones, 70% to 85% appearing once. This record belongs to a study of control samples from healthy donors and cancer patients. Sequencing was performed on PBMCs. The receptor comes from a man aged 65 to 85 with lung cancer. The V call is TRBV18, the J call TRBJ2-1; D not resolved. CDR3: CASSPRRQSKDNEQFF. In DNA form, the CDR3 reads TGTGCCAGCTCCCCCCGAAGACAAAGCAAGGACAATGAGCAGTTCTTC.